What follows are 14 T cell receptor beta chains derived from one specimen sequenced in a study of regulatory T cells in long-lasting Graves disease. Time point defined: newly diagnosed GD, antithyroid drugs for less than 3 months. PBMC-extracted RNA yielded the TCR library. CDR3-region Arm-PCR and iRepertoire HTBI primers produced the TCR beta libraries. TCRdb ran MiXCR on the multiplex PCR reads and lists one entry per CDR3 protein. The table includes a few hundred thousand distinct CDR3 sequences, about 14% detected once. This sample was shared with a second study, whose subject was T cells in Graves' hyperthyroidism and ophthalmopathy.

The sequenced sample was peripheral blood mononuclear cells (PBMCs), obtained at new diagnosis, from a patient treated with antithyroid drugs. The receptors come from a man younger than 40 with Graves disease.

Points on this clonotype: This CDR3 is missing its conserved last phenylalanine or tryptophan, likely due to a read error. The J gene is TRBJ1-2, the V gene TRBV6-1; D ambiguous. CDR3 length: 13 residues. V was pared by 10 bases and J by 3 bases, with 15 bases between. The germline V gene encodes CDR1 MNHNS and CDR2 SASEGT. Here the CDR3 DNA reads TGTGCCAACCAGTCGACGGTATACTATGGCTACACCCTC. Its translation is CANQSTVYYGYTL.

This clonotype was detected many times. The genes are TRBV2 and TRBJ2-7; tentatively, D is TRBD1 (6 bases). This CDR3 spans 14 amino acids. Per germline, CDR1 SNHLY and CDR2 FYNNEI. V was shortened by 7 bases and J by 1 base, with 14 bases between the two germline ends. The chain's CDR3 is CASKGDLLSYEQYF. CDR3 nucleotides: TGTGCCAGCAAGGGGGACCTCCTTTCCTACGAGCAGTACTTC.

This clonotype has a count of ten or more. V usage is TRBV6-5 and J usage is TRBJ2-7; tentative D call: TRBD2 (5 bases). There are 13 residues in the CDR3. Germline CDR1 MNHEY, CDR2 SVGAGI. V lost 0 bases, J lost 5 bases, and 8 bases lay in between. The CDR3 protein is CASSYSEANEQYF. CDR3 nucleotides: TGTGCCAGCAGTTACTCGGAGGCCAACGAGCAGTACTTC.

This clonotype was counted once. It may be a read error: a sequence one base away is much more abundant. The chain is built from TRBV24-1 and TRBJ2-7, with 8 bases aligning to TRBD2. The CDR3 runs 17 residues. After removal of 9 bases from V and 7 bases from J, the junction contained 22 bases not matched to a gene. The germline V gene has CDR1 KGHDR and CDR2 SFDVKD. CDR3 amino acids: CATPQEGAGGTYNEQYF. The CDR3 DNA sequence: TGTGCCACCCCACAGGAAGGCGCGGGAGGAACCTACAATGAGCAGTACTTC.

This clonotype came up many times. The chain links TRBV5-1 to TRBJ2-2; D gene ambiguous. Germline CDR1 is SGHRS and CDR2 is YFSETQ. V dropped 0 bases and J dropped 3 bases, with 9 bases sitting between them. The CDR3 loop spans 15 amino acids. CDR3 region: CASSLGERDTGELFF. CDR3 nucleotide sequence: TGCGCCAGCAGCTTGGGCGAAAGGGACACCGGGGAGCTGTTTTTT.

In its sample, this clonotype was seen many times. V gene TRBV11-2 combines with J gene TRBJ2-7, with TRBD1 matching over 10 bases. With 2 bases clipped from V and 2 bases from J, the junction kept 12 bases outside the gene matches. Per the germline V gene, CDR1 is SGHAT and CDR2 is FQNNGV. CDR3 length: 18 amino acids. The CDR3 region is CASSLRDGRGTGAYEQYF. The CDR3 DNA reads TGTGCCAGCAGCTTAAGAGACGGGAGAGGGACAGGGGCCTACGAGCAGTACTTC.

This clonotype occurred many times. V usage is TRBV7-3 and J usage is TRBJ2-1; 7 nucleotides line up with TRBD1. The germline gives CDR1 SGHTA, CDR2 FQGTGA. The CDR3 covers 14 residues. V trimming: 1 base; J trimming: 11 bases; junction bases outside the gene matches: 8. CDR3 in amino acids: CASSLMETGRKQFF. CDR3 DNA sequence: TGTGCCAGCAGCTTAATGGAGACAGGGAGAAAGCAGTTCTTC.

This clonotype turned up a few times. V gene TRBV6-1 combines with J gene TRBJ2-3; D is possibly TRBD1 (6 bases). Germline-derived CDR1 and CDR2 are MNHNS and SASEGT. This CDR3 has 13 amino acids. V lost 7 bases, J lost 7 bases, and 15 bases lay in between. The CDR3 region is CASKLLQGHTQYF. Here the CDR3 DNA reads TGTGCCAGCAAACTCTTACAGGGCCATACGCAGTATTTT.

About this clonotype itself: This could be a read error, since a much larger clone is one nucleotide away. CDR3 coding DNA: TGTGCCAGCAACCGGAGGACTAGCGGCACAGATACGCAGTATTTT. Protein sequence: CASNRRTSGTDTQYF. This chain joins TRBV11-2 and TRBJ2-3; 9 bases fit TRBD2. The ends lost 7 bases at V and 1 base at J; junction bases unmatched: 6. The germline V gene has CDR1 SGHAT and CDR2 FQNNGV. CDR3 length: 15 residues.

The gene calls are TRBV24-1 and TRBJ2-7; TRBD2 matches at 8 bases. CDR1 is KGHDR and CDR2 is SFDVKD in the germline V gene. CDR3 size: 17 residues. Unmatched junction bases numbered 9, after V lost 3 bases and J lost 0 bases. The CDR3 DNA reads TGTGCCACCAGTGATGCCGGACTAGCTGGGTCCTCCTACGAGCAGTACTTC. As protein: CATSDAGLAGSSYEQYF.

The chain uses TRBV29-1 and TRBJ1-1; the D is unclear. Trimming removed 3 bases from V and 6 bases from J, with 8 bases in between. This CDR3 spans 11 amino acids. CDR1 and CDR2 from the germline V gene are SQVTM and ANQGSEA. The CDR3 sequence: CSVDLQSEAFF. The CDR3 DNA is TGCAGCGTTGATCTCCAGTCTGAAGCTTTCTTT.

The chain uses TRBV13 and TRBJ2-1, with TRBD2 matching over 8 bases. Germline CDR1 and CDR2: PRHDT and FYEKMQ (reference sequence). V trimming: 5 bases; J trimming: 4 bases; junction bases outside the gene matches: 7. The CDR3 runs 15 residues. CDR3 in DNA: TGTGCCAGCAGCATCGCGGGAGGTAGATACAATGAGCAGTTCTTC. Its protein product is CASSIAGGRYNEQFF.

This clonotype came up a few times. One junction end does not reproduce the germline sequence, and a read error may be involved. The gene calls are TRBV5-1 and TRBJ2-5; a weak D match, TRBD1 (6 bases). The germline V gene has CDR1 SGHRS and CDR2 YFSETQ. CDR3 length: 12 amino acids. CDR3 coding DNA: TGCGCCAGCAGTCAGGGGCAAGGGACCCAGTACTTC. Its translation is CASSQGQGTQYF.

The rearrangement links TRBV15 to TRBJ1-5; possibly TRBD1 for D (5 bases). V dropped 0 bases and J dropped 1 base, with 13 bases sitting between them. Germline assignment: CDR1 LNHNV and CDR2 YYDKDF (reference sequence). The length of the CDR3 is 17 residues. DNA of the CDR3: TGTGCCACCAGCAGAGAAGACAGTGTCTTCAGCAATCAGCCCCAGCATTTT. It specifies CATSREDSVFSNQPQHF.